Listed below are T cell receptor beta chains from one sample, sequenced in a study of naive and memory T cell subsets. TCRdb reanalysed the UMI-ligation and nested PCR reads using MiXCR and keeps one entry per CDR3 protein. This sample carries over 80,000 distinct CDR3 sequences, around 11% of them seen once, and the ten largest clones take just over 0.13%. The sample was naive CD4+ T cells from blood. All receptors come from a human donor in good health. Each CDR3 is given with its conserved first and last residue. A D gene is named only where the DNA matches it firmly. Clone size is given for some rows only: seen once, a few or many times, or a class if the clone is expanded.

CDR3,DNA,size,J,V,D
CAISGGTGVSEQYF,TGTGCCATCAGTGGCGGGACAGGGGTAAGCGAGCAGTACTTC,many,TRBJ2-7,TRBV10-3,TRBD1
CASSHTGNSPLHF,TGTGCCAGCAGTCACACAGGGAATTCACCCCTCCACTTT,few,TRBJ1-6,TRBV6-2/TRBV6-3,NA
CSAIPTSGRAYEQYF,TGCAGTGCTATTCCGACTAGCGGGAGGGCCTACGAGCAGTACTTC,many,TRBJ2-7,TRBV20-1,TRBD2
CASSLNVNTEAFF,TGTGCCAGCAGCTTGAACGTGAACACTGAAGCTTTCTTT,few,TRBJ1-1,TRBV5-4,NA
CSVARLMNTEAFF,TGCAGCGTTGCACGGCTTATGAACACTGAAGCTTTCTTT,few,TRBJ1-1,TRBV29-1,NA
CSARDRGASYEQYF,TGCAGCGCCAGGGACAGGGGGGCTTCCTACGAGCAGTACTTC,NA,TRBJ2-7,TRBV29-1,TRBD1
CASSLDRVHEQYF,TGTGCCAGCAGCTTGGACAGGGTGCACGAGCAGTACTTC,many,TRBJ2-7,TRBV28,TRBD1
CASRGSYEQYF,TGTGCCAGCAGAGGTTCCTACGAGCAGTACTTC,many,TRBJ2-7,TRBV12-3/TRBV12-4,NA
CSVTRTAMNTEAFF,TGCAGCGTGACCAGGACGGCTATGAACACTGAAGCTTTCTTT,NA,TRBJ1-1,TRBV29-1,NA
CASSRGGQDTDTQYF,TGTGCCAGCAGCCGGGGGGGCCAGGACACAGATACGCAGTATTTT,many,TRBJ2-3,TRBV7-3,TRBD2
CSAGQGAYEQYF,TGCAGCGCGGGACAGGGGGCCTACGAGCAGTACTTC,many,TRBJ2-7,TRBV29-1,TRBD1
CASSLESGGSYEQYF,TGTGCCAGCAGCTTAGAGTCAGGGGGATCCTACGAGCAGTACTTC,few,TRBJ2-7,TRBV7-8,TRBD1
CSVGTRGLAREKLFF,TGCAGCGTGGGCACCCGGGGACTGGCCCGTGAAAAACTGTTTTTT,many,TRBJ1-4,TRBV29-1,NA
CSARGTGASEQYF,TGCAGTGCTAGGGGGACAGGAGCCAGCGAGCAGTACTTC,NA,TRBJ2-7,TRBV20-1,TRBD1
CASSGSGSTDTQYF,TGTGCCAGCAGTGGAAGCGGGAGCACAGATACGCAGTATTTT,few,TRBJ2-3,TRBV12-3/TRBV12-4,NA
CASSSPGQGPYEQYF,TGTGCCAGCAGCTCCCCGGGACAGGGACCCTACGAGCAGTACTTC,NA,TRBJ2-7,TRBV5-5,TRBD1
CASSPVSAGANVLTF,TGTGCCAGCTCACCTGTTTCTGCTGGGGCCAACGTCCTGACTTTC,few,TRBJ2-6,TRBV18,NA
CASRVGYEQYF,TGCGCCAGCAGGGTGGGCTACGAGCAGTACTTC,many,TRBJ2-7,TRBV12-3/TRBV12-4,NA
CSVVGVSEAFF,TGCAGCGTTGTAGGCGTCTCTGAAGCTTTCTTT,NA,TRBJ1-1,TRBV29-1,NA
CASSHPWGSSYNEQFF,TGTGCCAGCAGCCACCCCTGGGGGAGCTCCTACAATGAGCAGTTCTTC,once,TRBJ2-1,TRBV28,NA
CASSRYSTDTQYF,TGTGCCAGCAGCCGGTATAGCACAGATACGCAGTATTTT,few,TRBJ2-3,TRBV7-9,NA
CATSERPGTGELFF,TGTGCCACCAGTGAGAGGCCGGGTACCGGGGAGCTGTTTTTT,few,TRBJ2-2,TRBV24-1,NA
CASSSTYGLAGGGGTDTQYF,TGTGCCAGCAGTTCAACCTACGGACTAGCGGGAGGAGGGGGCACAGATACGCAGTATTTT,NA,TRBJ2-3,TRBV27,TRBD2
CASSPGTGLSSAKYSYEQYF,TGTGCCAGCAGTCCAGGGACAGGTTTGAGCTCCGCCAAGTACTCCTACGAGCAGTACTTC,few,TRBJ2-7,TRBV12-3/TRBV12-4,TRBD1
CASSPDRGGETQYF,TGCGCCAGCAGTCCCGACAGGGGAGGAGAGACCCAGTACTTC,few,TRBJ2-5,TRBV5-1,TRBD1
CASSLEVAGQGTNTGELFF,TGTGCCAGCAGCTTAGAGGTTGCGGGACAGGGCACGAACACCGGGGAGCTGTTTTTT,NA,TRBJ2-2,TRBV7-2,TRBD1
CASSQAGGSYEQYF,TGTGCCAGCAGCCAAGCGGGGGGCTCCTACGAGCAGTACTTC,few,TRBJ2-7,TRBV7-2,TRBD2
CASSQEGRATEAFF,TGTGCCAGCAGCCAAGAGGGGCGAGCCACTGAAGCTTTCTTT,NA,TRBJ1-1,TRBV4-2,NA
CSARDPKGQEGPEAFF,TGCAGTGCTAGAGACCCTAAGGGACAAGAGGGCCCAGAAGCTTTCTTT,few,TRBJ1-1,TRBV20-1,NA
CSARDGAPNTEAFF,TGCAGTGCTAGAGATGGGGCACCGAACACTGAAGCTTTCTTT,many,TRBJ1-1,TRBV20-1,NA
CASSLRLAFYTDTQYF,TGTGCCAGCAGCTTAAGACTAGCCTTCTACACAGATACGCAGTATTTT,many,TRBJ2-3,TRBV7-8,TRBD2
CELRLGGGNQPQHF,TGTGAACTTAGACTTGGCGGAGGCAATCAGCCCCAGCATTTT,few,TRBJ1-5,TRBV19,NA
CAWSRQSSYEQYF,TGTGCCTGGAGTCGACAGTCGTCCTACGAGCAGTACTTC,many,TRBJ2-7,TRBV30,NA
CASSLRTAYGYTF,TGTGCCAGCAGTTTAAGGACAGCCTATGGCTACACCTTC,few,TRBJ1-2,TRBV28,NA
CSARARAGLNTEAFF,TGCAGTGCTAGAGCCCGAGCGGGTTTGAACACTGAAGCTTTCTTT,few,TRBJ1-1,TRBV20-1,NA
CASSAQGNGNQPQHF,TGTGCCAGCAGCGCTCAAGGTAATGGCAATCAGCCCCAGCATTTT,few,TRBJ1-5,TRBV9,NA
CASSYYDSQKVLTF,TGTGCCAGCAGCTATTACGACAGCCAAAAAGTCCTGACTTTC,few,TRBJ2-6,TRBV7-2,NA